The rows below give T cell receptor beta chains drawn from one sample of a study of cytomegalovirus exposure and HLA in healthy donors. TCRdb's table, derived via immunoSEQ multiplex PCR, lists solely in-frame clones and lacks some. There are around 58,000 clones in the sample; 75% to 90% occur only once, and roughly 1.8% lies in the top ten. The material sequenced was PBMCs. The receptors originated from a woman younger than 35 in good health and CMV-seronegative. Each CDR3 is given with its conserved first and last residue. Each record gives: CDR3 length, V gene, clone size, J gene, D gene, CDR3 DNA, CDR3 protein. D genes are given only for firm matches. Expanded clones get a size class; other rows say once, few or many, or leave the size out.

15	TRBV6-5	-	TRBJ2-2	TRBD2	TGTGCCAGCAGTTACTTAGCGGGAGAAACCGGGGAGCTGTTTTTT	CASSYLAGETGELFF
15	TRBV6-1	-	TRBJ1-5	TRBD1	TGTGCCAGCAGTTCTCTGACAGGGGCCAATCAGCCCCAGCATTTT	CASSSLTGANQPQHF
12	TRBV11-2	-	TRBJ2-7	TRBD1	TGTGCCAGCAGAAGTGGACAGGCGCGGCAGTACTTC	CASRSGQARQYF
14	TRBV15	-	TRBJ1-4	-	TGTGCCACCAGAGCCCGGTCAACTAATGAAAAACTGTTTTTT	CATRARSTNEKLFF
13	TRBV4-3	-	TRBJ2-7	-	TGCGCCAGCAGCCAAGTGCCGGGCTACGAGCAGTACTTC	CASSQVPGYEQYF
18	TRBV7-9	-	TRBJ2-3	TRBD2	TGTGCCAGCAGCTTAGCCCCACTAGCGGGGGGGCCTGGAGATACGCAGTATTTT	CASSLAPLAGGPGDTQYF
19	TRBV28	-	TRBJ1-5	-	TGTGCCAGCAGTTCGCCATTCGGTTTGGGGAGATATAGCAATCAGCCCCAGCATTTT	CASSSPFGLGRYSNQPQHF
14	TRBV28	-	TRBJ2-3	TRBD2	TGTGCCAGCAGTTTGACGGGACTAACAGATACGCAGTATTTT	CASSLTGLTDTQYF
14	TRBV4-1	-	TRBJ1-2	-	TGCGCCAGCAGCCAAGAAGGAGTAAACTATGGCTACACCTTC	CASSQEGVNYGYTF
14	TRBV25-1	-	TRBJ1-5	-	TGTGCCAGCAGGGGATCAGGGGACAATCAGCCCCAGCATTTT	CASRGSGDNQPQHF
16	TRBV27	-	TRBJ1-1	TRBD1	TGTGCCAGCAGTCCTTGGACAGGGAACATGAACACTGAAGCTTTCTTT	CASSPWTGNMNTEAFF
12	TRBV25-1	-	TRBJ1-5	-	TGTGCCAGCAGTGACAGTAATCAGCCCCAGCATTTT	CASSDSNQPQHF
13	TRBV11-2	-	TRBJ2-3	TRBD2	TGTGCCAGCCGACTAGCGAACACAGATACGCAGTATTTT	CASRLANTDTQYF
14	TRBV7-9	-	TRBJ1-1	-	TGTGCCAGCAGCTCCCCGGACAGGAACACTGAAGCTTTCTTT	CASSSPDRNTEAFF
17	TRBV5-1	-	TRBJ2-5	-	TGCGCCAGCAGCTCGGGGATCGGAGGGACAGTTCAAGAGACCCAGTACTTC	CASSSGIGGTVQETQYF
11	TRBV25-1	once	TRBJ2-1	-	TGTGCCAGCAAGGACAACGGTGAGCAGTTCTTC	CASKDNGEQFF
17	TRBV27	-	TRBJ2-1	TRBD1	TGTGCCAGCAGTCCGCCTATCCGGGACAGGGTGCGAAATGAGCAGTTCTTC	CASSPPIRDRVRNEQFF
14	TRBV7-8	-	TRBJ2-1	-	TGTGCCAGCAGCTTAGACTACAATAACAATGAGCAGTTCTTC	CASSLDYNNNEQFF
13	TRBV7-3	-	TRBJ2-5	TRBD1	TGTGCCAGCAGCCGGGGACAGAGTGAGACCCAGTACTTC	CASSRGQSETQYF
13	TRBV6-1	-	TRBJ1-3	TRBD1	TGTGCCAGCAGCCCGGGACAGGCGAACACCATATATTTT	CASSPGQANTIYF
16	TRBV4-1	medium-sized	TRBJ2-7	-	TGCGCCAGCAGCCAAGTGATCACGGAGCCATTCTACGAGCAGTACTTC	CASSQVITEPFYEQYF
13	TRBV10-1	few	TRBJ2-3	TRBD1	TGCGCCAGCAGGGACAGGGGGCGAGATACGCAGTATTTT	CASRDRGRDTQYF
15	TRBV27	-	TRBJ2-7	-	TGTGCCAGCAGTATGACCGGGACTCGCACCTACGAGCAGTACTTC	CASSMTGTRTYEQYF
15	TRBV4-2	-	TRBJ2-7	TRBD1	TGTGCCAGCAGCCGAGGGGCGGACAGGTCCTACGAGCAGTACTTC	CASSRGADRSYEQYF
15	TRBV28	-	TRBJ2-1	TRBD2	TGTGCCAGCAGTGTTAGCGGGTTGTTTGACAATGAGCAGTTCTTC	CASSVSGLFDNEQFF
14	TRBV5-1	few	TRBJ1-2	TRBD1	TGCGCCAGCAGGTCATCGGGACAGAGCTATGGCTACACCTTC	CASRSSGQSYGYTF
12	TRBV2	-	TRBJ1-2	-	TGTGCCAGCAGTGGACAGGTTGATGGCTACACCTTC	CASSGQVDGYTF
15	TRBV30	once	TRBJ1-1	-	TGTGCCTGGAGTGAGGGGGTTAGGGTGTACACTGAAGCTTTCTTT	CAWSEGVRVYTEAFF
16	TRBV11-2	-	TRBJ2-7	TRBD2	TGTGCCAGCAGCAGTGTTCGACTAGCGAACTCCTACGAGCAGTACTTC	CASSSVRLANSYEQYF
14	TRBV7-3	-	TRBJ2-1	TRBD1	TGTGCCAGCAGCGGGACAGCGTCCTACAATGAGCAGTTCTTC	CASSGTASYNEQFF
14	TRBV27	-	TRBJ1-5	TRBD1	TGTGCCAGCAAGGCAGGGGGGAACAATCAGCCCCAGCATTTT	CASKAGGNNQPQHF
13	TRBV9	-	TRBJ2-1	-	TGTGCCAGCAGCGTAGCCCTTCACAATGAGCAGTTCTTC	CASSVALHNEQFF
15	TRBV5-6	-	TRBJ2-2	TRBD2	TGTGCCAGCAGCTTAAGCGGGAGGGCCCCCGGGGAGCTGTTTTTT	CASSLSGRAPGELFF
15	TRBV6-1	once	TRBJ1-1	TRBD1	TGTGCCAGACTGACGGACAGGGAAAAATCCGCTGAAGCTTTCTTT	CARLTDREKSAEAFF
15	TRBV7-2	-	TRBJ1-5	TRBD1	TGTGCCAGCAGCTTAAGACAGGGAAGCAATCAGCCCCAGCATTTT	CASSLRQGSNQPQHF
14	TRBV5-5	-	TRBJ2-5	TRBD2	TGTGCCAGCAGCTTAAGCGGGACTACCGAGACCCAGTACTTC	CASSLSGTTETQYF
13	TRBV29-1	-	TRBJ2-2	TRBD1	TGCAGCGGGAGACAGGGGGGGACCGGGGAGCTGTTTTTT	CSGRQGGTGELFF
16	TRBV19	few	TRBJ1-2	-	TGTGCCAGTAGTTTGCCGGCACAGGTCTGGGACTATGGCTACACCTTC	CASSLPAQVWDYGYTF
16	TRBV18	-	TRBJ2-2	TRBD1	TGTGCCAGCTCACCACGACTGACAGGGGGTTCCGGGGAGCTGTTTTTT	CASSPRLTGGSGELFF
14	TRBV11-2	-	TRBJ2-1	-	TGTGCCAGCAGCCCAGACAAAGTCTACAATGAGCAGTTCTTC	CASSPDKVYNEQFF
15	TRBV30	-	TRBJ2-5	TRBD2	TGTGCCTGGGGGAGGGCGGGGGGCGCACCAGGGGCCCAGTACTTC	CAWGRAGGAPGAQYF
13	TRBV29-1	once	TRBJ1-6	-	TGCAGCGTTGGGGCACCTAAGTGTTCACCCCTCCACTTT	CSVGAPKCSPLHF
14	TRBV5-8	-	TRBJ2-3	TRBD1	TGTGCCAGCAGCCCTGGACAGGGCACAGATACGCAGTATTTT	CASSPGQGTDTQYF
14	TRBV27	few	TRBJ2-7	-	TGTGCCAGCAGTGGCCCGGGTCTCCACTACGAGCAGTACTTC	CASSGPGLHYEQYF
16	TRBV30	once	TRBJ2-6	-	TGTGCCTGGGTCCGCCGCGGGACTTCTGGGGCCAACGTCCTGACTTTC	CAWVRRGTSGANVLTF
15	TRBV27	-	TRBJ2-1	TRBD1	TGTGCCAGCACCCTGGGGACAGGGGGTGGGTTTGAGCAGTTCTTC	CASTLGTGGGFEQFF
10	TRBV29-1	-	TRBJ1-2	TRBD1	TGCAGCGTTGAGGACAGGGCTTACACCTTC	CSVEDRAYTF
15	TRBV30	-	TRBJ2-3	TRBD1	TGTGCCTGGGACAGGGGGCATCATAGCACAGATACGCAGTATTTT	CAWDRGHHSTDTQYF
16	TRBV11-2	-	TRBJ2-4	TRBD1	TGTGCCAGCAGCTTAGGGACAGGGCGGGACAAAAACATTCAGTACTTC	CASSLGTGRDKNIQYF
14	TRBV27	once	TRBJ2-1	TRBD1	TGTGCCAGCAGTTGGGACAGGGGCTACAATGAGCAGTTCTTC	CASSWDRGYNEQFF